The 13 T cell receptor beta chains below come from one sample, sequenced in a study of T cell responses to AZD1222 COVID-19 vaccine. TCRdb's copy holds only in-frame clones and misses some; the assay was immunoSEQ multiplex PCR. The sample carries 93,000 or so clones, approximately 88% recorded once. This material consisted of peripheral blood, taken on day 0 of AZD1222 vaccination. The receptors were sampled from an adult in good health.

The chain joins TRBV5-4 to TRBJ2-7, with a tentative D call TRBD2 (5 bases). Per the germline V gene, CDR1 is SGHNT and CDR2 is YYREEE (reference sequence). The CDR3 length is 12 residues. With 4 bases removed from V and 7 bases from J, the gap between germline ends came to 12 bases. Here the CDR3 reads CASSMVGLEQYF. For the CDR3, the DNA is TGTGCCAGCAGCATGGTAGGACTTGAGCAGTACTTC.

The chain couples TRBV7-2 to TRBJ2-1; the match to TRBD2 covers 9 bases. CDR1 SGHTA and CDR2 FQGNSA come from the germline V gene. J lost 6 bases, V lost 1 base, and 7 bases had no gene match. This CDR3 is built from 16 residues. The CDR3 here is CASSLVSSGGFNEQFF. Here the CDR3 DNA reads TGTGCCAGCAGCTTAGTGAGTAGCGGGGGTTTCAATGAGCAGTTCTTC.

The rearrangement links TRBV18 to TRBJ1-3; D is unclear. Germline values: CDR1 KGHSH, CDR2 LQKENI. V was cut by 0 bases and J by 3 bases, with 6 bases left in between. The CDR3 length is 14 residues. The CDR3 reads CASSPPGNGNTIYF. The DNA of the CDR3 is TGTGCCAGCTCACCACCGGGAAATGGAAACACCATATATTTT.

In the case of this clone: Other nucleotide sequences from this sample produce the same CDR3. J is TRBJ2-1 and V is TRBV12-3 or TRBV12-4; TRBD1 agrees at 7 bases. V shed 6 bases, J shed 5 bases, and the junction held 4 bases outside the gene matches. The CDR3 is 13 residues long. Here the CDR3 reads CASSLGQNNEQFF. CDR3 coding DNA: TGTGCCAGCAGCCTGGGACAGAACAATGAGCAGTTCTTC.

V gene TRBV6-5 combines with J gene TRBJ2-1; TRBD2 matches 13 bases. V lost 3 bases and J lost 8; bases outside the gene matches: 7. Germline CDR1 is MNHEY and CDR2 is SVGAGI. The CDR3 consists of 16 residues. CDR3 nucleotide sequence: TGTGCCAGCAGTTATCGGGGACTAGCGGGACAGGATGAGCAGTTCTTC. Protein: CASSYRGLAGQDEQFF.

The J gene is TRBJ2-7, the V gene TRBV7-9; no firm D call. V gave up 0 bases and J gave up 3 bases, with 9 bases separating them. Germline V lookup: CDR1 SEHNR, CDR2 FQNEAQ (reference sequence). The CDR3 runs 14 residues. CDR3 in amino acids: CASSLAGVGYEQYF. CDR3 nucleotides: TGTGCCAGCAGCTTAGCAGGAGTCGGCTACGAGCAGTACTTC.

This chain links TRBV3-1 (or the pseudogene TRBV3-2) with TRBJ2-1; D gene uncertain. Per the germline V gene, CDR1 is LGHDT and CDR2 is YNNKEL (reference sequence). This CDR3 is built from 14 residues. V was shortened by 0 bases and J by 6 bases, with 9 bases between the two germline ends. The CDR3 bases are TGTGCCAGCAGCCAAGAGGTTGTTGCCAATGAGCAGTTCTTC. It specifies CASSQEVVANEQFF.

The genes are TRBV2 and TRBJ1-1; D uncertain. Germline CDR1 and CDR2: SNHLY and FYNNEI. V was cut by 9 bases and J by 1 base, with 6 bases left in between. This CDR3 contains 11 residues. The CDR3 protein is CASRANTEAFF. CDR3 bases: TGTGCCAGTCGGGCGAACACTGAAGCTTTCTTT.

V gene TRBV6-2 or TRBV6-3 combines with J gene TRBJ1-2; TRBD1 matches at 8 bases. V dropped 4 bases and J dropped 5; count of bases not matched to a gene: 3. Germline V lookup: CDR1 MNHEY, CDR2 SVGEGT. The CDR3 covers 13 residues. CDR3 region: CASSLTGEYGYTF. For the CDR3, the DNA is TGTGCCAGCAGTTTGACAGGGGAATATGGCTACACCTTC.

A single count supports this clone. The V and J genes are TRBV27 and TRBJ1-5; D is possibly TRBD1 (6 bases). Trimming left V 6 bases short and J 7 bases short, with 22 bases between. Germline-derived CDR1 and CDR2 are MNHEY and SMNVEV (reference sequence). The CDR3 extends over 16 amino acids. The CDR3, as DNA: TGTGCCAGCAGCTACAACGGGGGGCAGGGGATCCAGCCCCAGCATTTT. Translated, it gives CASSYNGGQGIQPQHF.

This clone was detected only once. The gene calls are TRBV6-5 and TRBJ2-2; D may correspond to TRBD1 or TRBD2 (5 bases each). CDR1 is MNHEY and CDR2 is SVGAGI in the germline V gene. The CDR3 runs to 14 residues. V dropped 5 bases and J dropped 5 bases, with 12 bases sitting between them. CDR3 sequence reads: CASSRDQRTGELFF. CDR3 in DNA: TGTGCCAGCAGTAGGGACCAGAGGACCGGGGAGCTGTTTTTT.

Regarding this clone: Other DNA sequences from this sample encode an identical CDR3 as well. CDR3 amino acids: CASSLGGTGNTIYF. The CDR3 DNA reads as TGTGCCAGCAGCTTAGGGGGCACTGGAAACACCATATATTTT. The chain carries TRBV7-2 and TRBJ1-3, with a weak D call TRBD1 (5 bases). The CDR3 runs to 14 residues. The V and J ends lost 1 base and 2 bases respectively, with 6 bases between them. The germline V gene has CDR1 SGHTA and CDR2 FQGNSA.

The V and J genes are TRBV27 and TRBJ1-5; TRBD1 is a possible D gene (5 bases). This CDR3 comprises 13 residues. CDR1 and CDR2 (germline): MNHEY, SMNVEV (reference sequence). V lost 4 bases and J 7 bases, leaving 11 bases between the germline ends. In nucleotides, the CDR3 is TGTGCCAGCAGTTCATCCAGGGTCCAGCCCCAGCATTTT. Translated, it gives CASSSSRVQPQHF.